Below are 4 T cell receptor beta chains sequenced from a single sample in a study of blood T cell repertoires in COVID-19. Sequencing used immunoSEQ multiplex PCR; TCRdb keeps in-frame clones, though not all of them. This sample carries around 21,000 clones, 84% of them seen once, and the ten largest clones take 2.5% to 4%. Sequencing was done on a sample of peripheral blood. All receptors come from a man aged 35 to 55 with acute or convalescent COVID-19.

The chain links TRBV18 to TRBJ2-1; TRBD1 is a possible D gene (6 bases). The germline V and J ends were trimmed by 4 bases and 2 bases, with 18 bases remaining between them. CDR3 length equals 17 residues. CDR1 and CDR2 (germline): KGHSH, LQKENI. CDR3 in amino acids: CASSRDWGRGTYNEQFF. CDR3 sequence (DNA): TGTGCCAGCTCACGTGACTGGGGCAGGGGAACCTACAATGAGCAGTTCTTC.

This clone has a single count. The V call is TRBV11-3, the J call TRBJ2-7; D perhaps matches TRBD1 (6 bases). Trimming stripped 5 bases from V and 5 bases from J, with 13 bases between. CDR1 SGHNT and CDR2 YENEEA come from the germline V gene. The CDR3 covers 13 residues. CDR3 in amino acids: CASSAATGNEQYF. Written as DNA, the CDR3 is TGTGCCAGCAGCGCTGCTACAGGGAACGAGCAGTACTTC.

This clone counts as medium-sized (0.01 to 0.1%). V gene TRBV5-1 combines with J gene TRBJ2-1; 14 nucleotides align to TRBD2. The CDR3 is made up of 16 amino acids. Germline V gene lookup returns CDR1 SGHRS and CDR2 YFSETQ. Trimming took 0 bases from V and 9 from J; bases not matched to a gene: 5. CDR3 residues: CASSLVGLAGAGEQFF. CDR3 nucleotides: TGCGCCAGCAGCTTGGTGGGACTAGCGGGGGCTGGTGAGCAGTTCTTC.

J is TRBJ2-2 and V is TRBV15; D not certain. V lost 5 bases to trimming and J lost 6 bases, with 10 bases between them. Germline V gene lookup returns CDR1 LNHNV and CDR2 YYDKDF (reference sequence). There are 13 residues in the CDR3. CDR3 nucleotide sequence: TGTGCCACCAGCTTAGTCCGGTCCGGGGAGCTGTTTTTT. Protein sequence: CATSLVRSGELFF.